This TCR beta chain was sequenced during a study of T cells in Graves' hyperthyroidism and ophthalmopathy. The investigators amplified TCR beta CDR3 regions from RNA transcripts. The TCR CDR3 was amplified in a first-round RT-PCR using the HTBI primer set. MiXCR, applied by TCRdb to the multiplex PCR reads, yields one record per CDR3 protein. The repertoire includes about 560,000 distinct CDR3 sequences, over 15% of them detected once, and around 19% sits in the top ten. The CDR3 totals 14 residues. CDR1 and CDR2 from the germline V gene are MNHEY and SVGAGI. The V end was cut by 4 bases, the J end by 1 base, with 7 bases between. This clonotype has only a few counts. The antigen is not known. Cells are PBMCs isolated from around 9.4 ml of fresh blood. Study results and limitations: Ophthalmopathy was identified by the model a median about 6.8 months ahead of onset.

The chain is built from TRBV6-5 and TRBJ2-2; no firm D call. Sequencing used blood. The TCR originated in a woman in her late teens or twenties with Graves' hyperthyroidism. CDR3 sequence: CASSSYRNTGELFF. Written as DNA, the CDR3 is TGTGCCAGCAGTTCATACAGGAACACCGGGGAGCTGTTTTTT.